This passage covers 8 T cell receptor beta chains from one sample sequenced in a study of blood T cells in healthy people across ages. Then a second PCR, running roughly 6 to 12 cycles, was carried out with a sample-barcoded 5' primer and a J-beta primer mix. Each CDR3 protein is one row after TCRdb ran MiXCR on the 5' RACE reads. The repertoire holds 1.4 million or so distinct CDR3 sequences, with about 42% as singletons. The specimen was blood. All receptors come from a woman aged 18-30 years in good health.

This chain connects TRBV20-1 to TRBJ2-4; TRBD2 matches 11 bases. The J call may not be correct, given that the DNA end is closer to TRBJ2-7. CDR3 length equals 15 residues. The V gene's germline CDR1 is DFQATT and CDR2 SNEGSKA (reference sequence). The CDR3 sequence: CSARNSGRAIYEQYF. The CDR3 DNA reads TGCAGTGCTAGGAATAGCGGGAGGGCCATCTACGAGCAGTACTTC.

About this clonotype: An end of the junction differs from the germline gene, which may be a read error. The chain recombines TRBV12-3 or TRBV12-4 with TRBJ2-7, with a tentative D call TRBD1 (5 bases). This CDR3 is built from 14 residues. CDR3 DNA: TGTGCCAGCAGTTTGGCAGGGCACTCCAACGAGCAGTACTTC. This encodes CASSLAGHSNEQYF.

A note on this clonotype: One base away lies a much larger clone, so this may be a sequencing read error. The V and J genes are TRBV11-2 and TRBJ1-2, with D uncertain. The CDR3 spans 13 residues. Germline assignment: CDR1 SGHAT and CDR2 FQNNGV. CDR3 coding DNA: TGTGCCAGCAGCTTCGACACGAACTGTGGCTACACCTTC. This gives the protein CASSFDTNCGYTF.

The chain uses TRBV10-3 and TRBJ1-4; D is undetermined. The germline CDR1 and CDR2 sequences are ENHRY and SYGVKD. V was trimmed by 5 bases and J by 14 bases, leaving 21 bases between them. This CDR3 spans 14 amino acids. The CDR3 loop reads CAISSDPFGLGLFF. Here the CDR3 DNA reads TGTGCCATCAGTTCGGACCCCTTCGGACTCGGGCTGTTTTTT.

The chain is built from TRBV24-1 and TRBJ2-1; TRBD1 matches at 11 bases. The germline V gene encodes CDR1 KGHDR and CDR2 SFDVKD. V was pared by 1 base and J by 4 bases, with 8 bases of the junction left unmatched. This CDR3 is built from 18 residues. The CDR3 DNA reads TGTGCCACCAGTGATTTCTCCGGGACAGGGGGAAGGTACAATGAGCAGTTCTTC. Translated: CATSDFSGTGGRYNEQFF.

This chain joins TRBV19 and TRBJ2-5; D is undetermined. The CDR3 runs to 17 residues. Between the trimmed V and J ends, which lost 0 bases and 11 bases, there was a span of 25 bases. The germline V gene has CDR1 LNHDA and CDR2 SQIVND (reference sequence). Written as DNA, the CDR3 is TGTGCCAGTAGTATAGAATCCAGCCTCGCCTTTTACCCTGAGCAGTACTTC. This translates into CASSIESSLAFYPEQYF.

This sequence joins TRBV7-3 and TRBJ2-1; 9 bases fit TRBD2. Trimming removed 5 bases from V and 3 bases from J; junction bases left unmatched: 5. CDR3 size: 15 residues. Germline V lookup: CDR1 SGHTA, CDR2 FQGTGA. DNA of the CDR3: TGTGCCAGCAGCGACCTAGCGGGACTCTACAATGAGCAGTTCTTC. Translated, it gives CASSDLAGLYNEQFF. Together with reference TRBV7-3 and TRBJ2-1, the CDR3 gives the full variable domain: GAGVSQTPSNKVTEKGKYVELRCDPISGHTALYWYRQSLGQGPEFLIYFQGTGAADDSGLPNDRFFAVRPEGSVSTLKIQRTERGDSAVYLCASSDLAGLYNEQFFGPGTRLTVL.

The rearrangement joins TRBV10-3 to TRBJ1-1; 8 positions agree with TRBD1. With 10 bases clipped from V and 4 bases from J, the junction kept 8 bases outside the gene matches. From germline, CDR1 is ENHRY and CDR2 SYGVKD. CDR3 length equals 13 residues. CDR3 residues: CATTDRESTEAFF. The CDR3 DNA reads TGTGCCACGACGGACAGGGAGAGCACTGAAGCTTTCTTT.